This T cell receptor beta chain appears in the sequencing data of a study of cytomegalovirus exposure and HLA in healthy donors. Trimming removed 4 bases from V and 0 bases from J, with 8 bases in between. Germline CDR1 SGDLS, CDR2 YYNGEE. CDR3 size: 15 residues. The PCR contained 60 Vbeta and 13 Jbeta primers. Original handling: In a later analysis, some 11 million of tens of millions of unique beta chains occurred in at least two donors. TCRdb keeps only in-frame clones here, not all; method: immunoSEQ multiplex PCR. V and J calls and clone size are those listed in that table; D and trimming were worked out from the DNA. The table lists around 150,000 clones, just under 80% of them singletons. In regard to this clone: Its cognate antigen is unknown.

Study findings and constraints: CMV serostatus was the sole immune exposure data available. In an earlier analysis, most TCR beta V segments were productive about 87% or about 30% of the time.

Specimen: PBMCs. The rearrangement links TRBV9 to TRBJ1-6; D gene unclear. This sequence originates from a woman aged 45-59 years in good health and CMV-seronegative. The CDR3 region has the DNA TGTGCCAGCAGCTCCACTCGCTCCTATAATTCACCCCTCCACTTT. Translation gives CASSSTRSYNSPLHF.